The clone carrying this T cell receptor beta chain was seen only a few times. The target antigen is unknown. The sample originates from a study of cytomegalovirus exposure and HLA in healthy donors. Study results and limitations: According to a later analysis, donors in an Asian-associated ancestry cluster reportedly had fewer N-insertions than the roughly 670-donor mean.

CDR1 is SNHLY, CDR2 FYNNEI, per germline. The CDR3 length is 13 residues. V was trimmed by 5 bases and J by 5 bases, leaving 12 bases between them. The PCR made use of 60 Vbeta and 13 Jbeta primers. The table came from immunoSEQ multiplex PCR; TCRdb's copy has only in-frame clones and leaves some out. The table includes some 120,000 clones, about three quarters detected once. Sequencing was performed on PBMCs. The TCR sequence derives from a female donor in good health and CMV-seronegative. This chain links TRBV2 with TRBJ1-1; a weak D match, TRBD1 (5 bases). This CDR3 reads CASSTGGATEAFF. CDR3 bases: TGTGCCAGCAGTACCGGAGGGGCTACTGAAGCTTTCTTT.